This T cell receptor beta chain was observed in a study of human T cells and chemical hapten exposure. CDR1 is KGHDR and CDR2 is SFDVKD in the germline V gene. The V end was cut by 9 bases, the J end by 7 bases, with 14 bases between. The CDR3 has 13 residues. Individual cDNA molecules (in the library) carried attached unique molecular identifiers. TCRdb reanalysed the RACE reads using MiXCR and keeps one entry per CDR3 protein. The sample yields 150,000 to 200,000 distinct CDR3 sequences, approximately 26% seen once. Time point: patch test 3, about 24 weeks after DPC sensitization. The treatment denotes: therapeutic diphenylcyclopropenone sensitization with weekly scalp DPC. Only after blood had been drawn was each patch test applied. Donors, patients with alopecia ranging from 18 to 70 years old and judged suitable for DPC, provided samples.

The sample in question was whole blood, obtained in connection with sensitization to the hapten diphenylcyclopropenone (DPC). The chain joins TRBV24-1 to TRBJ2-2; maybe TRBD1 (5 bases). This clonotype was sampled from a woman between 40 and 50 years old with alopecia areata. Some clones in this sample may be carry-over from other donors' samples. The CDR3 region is CATSKPGIGELFF. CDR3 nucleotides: TGTGCCACCTCAAAACCAGGGATCGGGGAGCTGTTTTTT.